This entry lists 15 T cell receptor beta chains sequenced from one sample in a study of blood T cell repertoires in COVID-19. Here immunoSEQ multiplex PCR was the method, and the copy in TCRdb shows in-frame clones only, minus some. The sample includes approximately 100,000 clones, 90% of them seen just once. The material sequenced was peripheral blood. Receptors were obtained from a human donor in a cohort sampled during active COVID-19.

The V and J genes are TRBV28 and TRBJ1-2; tentatively, D is TRBD1 (6 bases). Looked up from germline, CDR1 is MDHEN and CDR2 is SYDVKM. V was cut by 5 bases and J by 2 bases, with 12 bases left in between. This CDR3 has 14 residues. The CDR3 spells CASSIGQTNYGYTF. The CDR3 DNA reads TGTGCCAGCAGTATCGGACAGACCAACTATGGCTACACCTTC.

The chain carries TRBV11-2 and TRBJ2-3; 7 nucleotides match TRBD1. J gave up 0 bases and V 6 bases, and 6 bases lay outside the gene matches. The CDR3 totals 15 residues. Germline CDR1 and CDR2: SGHAT and FQNNGV. DNA of the CDR3: TGTGCCAGCAGACGGGGACAGTCTAGCACAGATACGCAGTATTTT. It yields the protein CASRRGQSSTDTQYF.

V and J are TRBV10-3 and TRBJ2-1; D remains unclear. The CDR3 is made up of 15 amino acids. V was cut by 2 bases and J by 0 bases, with 8 bases left in between. The germline gives CDR1 ENHRY, CDR2 SYGVKD. The CDR3 nucleotides are TGTGCCATCAGTGAGAAGAGGAGCTCCTACAATGAGCAGTTCTTC. It encodes CAISEKRSSYNEQFF.

This rearrangement joins TRBV7-6 to TRBJ2-3; 11 bases match TRBD1. V shed 5 bases and J 5 bases; nucleotides not matched to a gene: 3. The CDR3 has 14 residues. Germline CDR1 and CDR2: SGHVS and FNYEAQ. CDR3 in DNA: TGTGCCAGCAGCCCAGGGACAGGGGGAGATACGCAGTATTTT. Translating gives CASSPGTGGDTQYF.

V and J are TRBV5-4 and TRBJ1-6; D gene ambiguous. Deletions cut 4 bases from V and 7 bases from J, with 9 bases between. This CDR3 comprises 13 residues. Per the germline V gene, CDR1 is SGHNT and CDR2 is YYREEE (reference sequence). CDR3 bases: TGTGCCAGCAGCCCCAGATTAAATTCACCCCTCCACTTT. The encoded protein is CASSPRLNSPLHF.

This clone was detected only once. The CDR3 region is CASSPISGQGAPAQHF. The CDR3 DNA is TGTGCCAGCTCACCAATTTCGGGACAGGGGGCCCCGGCCCAGCATTTT. This chain links TRBV18 with TRBJ1-5, with 12 bases lining up with TRBD1. The V gene end was trimmed by 2 bases and the J gene end by 11 bases; junction bases not matched to a gene: 10. This CDR3 has 16 residues. Germline V gives CDR1 KGHSH, CDR2 LQKENI.

V gene TRBV12-3 or TRBV12-4 combines with J gene TRBJ1-1; D may be TRBD1 (6 bases). The CDR3 spans 13 residues. Trimming left V 1 base short and J 5 bases short, with 8 bases between. In DNA form, the CDR3 reads TGTGCCAGCAGTTTAGTTAGGGGGACTGAAGCTTTCTTT. Encoded protein: CASSLVRGTEAFF.

The chain links TRBV4-3 to TRBJ2-7; D might be TRBD2 (5 bases). CDR1 is LGHNA and CDR2 is YSLEER in the germline V gene. V lost 1 base to trimming and J lost 2 bases, with 15 bases between them. The CDR3 sequence is 16 residues long. This chain's CDR3 is CASSQVRGLGTYEQYF. In DNA, the CDR3 is TGCGCCAGCAGCCAAGTCCGAGGGTTGGGGACCTACGAGCAGTACTTC.

The rearrangement links TRBV4-1 to TRBJ2-7; 10 positions match TRBD1. The CDR3 is 13 amino acids. The J segment lost 5 bases and the V segment lost 4 bases, leaving 2 bases of the junction unmatched. Germline V gene lookup returns CDR1 MGHRA and CDR2 YSYEKL. CDR3 in DNA: TGCGCCAGCAGCCCCGGGACAGGGGACGAGCAGTACTTC. Encoded protein: CASSPGTGDEQYF.

The chain recombines TRBV7-9 with TRBJ2-2; D not resolved. The CDR3 loop spans 13 amino acids. Trimming shortened V by 5 bases and J by 6 bases, and 10 bases separated the two germline ends. Germline CDR1 is SEHNR and CDR2 is FQNEAQ (reference sequence). The CDR3 here is CASSVLGPGELFF. CDR3 in DNA: TGTGCCAGCAGCGTCCTAGGTCCCGGGGAGCTGTTTTTT.

V gene TRBV9 combines with J gene TRBJ2-2, with D possibly matching TRBD1 (5 bases). With 3 bases removed from V and 8 bases from J, the gap between germline ends came to 11 bases. This CDR3 has 13 residues. Germline CDR1 reads SGDLS; CDR2 reads YYNGEE. The CDR3: CASSGGHKGELFF. The CDR3 nucleotides read TGTGCCAGCAGCGGCGGACACAAAGGGGAGCTGTTTTTT.

The chain uses TRBV20-1 and TRBJ1-6; D might be TRBD1 (5 bases). V dropped 6 bases and J dropped 9 bases, with 27 bases sitting between them. This CDR3 is built from 17 residues. The germline CDR1 and CDR2 sequences are DFQATT and SNEGSKA (reference sequence). CDR3 sequence reads: CSASLTRGQGSGSPLHF. The CDR3 DNA is TGCAGTGCCAGTCTGACTAGGGGCCAAGGGAGTGGTTCACCCCTCCACTTT.

V and J are TRBV5-4 and TRBJ1-2; 8 bases line up with TRBD1. Germline V gene sequence: CDR1 SGHNT, CDR2 YYREEE (reference sequence). The CDR3 totals 16 residues. V lost 3 bases, J lost 4 bases, and 11 bases stayed unmatched. For the CDR3, the DNA is TGTGCCAGCAGCTCAAAAGCGGGACAGGCCACCTATGGCTACACCTTC. Protein sequence: CASSSKAGQATYGYTF.

This chain joins TRBV7-9 and TRBJ1-1, with D uncertain. Trimming took 1 base from V and 7 from J, leaving 10 bases between them. This CDR3 has 13 residues. Germline CDR1 and CDR2: SEHNR and FQNEAQ (reference sequence). CDR3 sequence (DNA): TGTGCCAGCAGCTTAGTGGAGGTCGGTGAAGCTTTCTTT. As protein: CASSLVEVGEAFF.

The table lists this clone with a few counts. The chain uses TRBV4-1 and TRBJ2-7; TRBD2 matches 8 bases. The CDR3 extends over 16 amino acids. Germline CDR1 and CDR2: MGHRA and YSYEKL. The junction had 5 bases not matched to a gene; V was cut back by 1 base and J by 0 bases. CDR3 coding DNA: TGCGCCAGCAGCCAAGTCCGGGGGGGCCCCTCCTACGAGCAGTACTTC. Protein product: CASSQVRGGPSYEQYF.